The present T cell receptor (beta chain) was sequenced within a study of spatial heterogeneity in lung cancer. Study overall: The donors, 72 patients with untreated early-stage non-small cell lung cancer, provided the samples. Unique TCR and UMI combinations averaged more than ten appearances each in raw reads.

TCRdb re-derived calls from the 5' RACE reads in MiXCR, one entry per CDR3 protein. The data contain roughly 120,000 distinct CDR3 sequences, 12% of them singletons. Stated time point: blood at routine non-recurrence follow-up after resection. Whole RNA, isolated from tumor, nontumor lung or frozen PBMC, was sequenced without prior sorting. To note about this clonotype: Its antigen is undetermined.

Study results and caveats: Ubiquitous, expanded tumor-derived TCRs were more frequently observed in blood at resection than at follow-up.

The germline V gene encodes CDR1 LNHDA and CDR2 SQIVND (reference sequence). CDR3 size: 16 residues. V lost 0 bases and J 0 bases, leaving 9 bases between the germline ends. V and J are TRBV19 and TRBJ1-5; D is unclear. This clonotype was obtained from a male donor with early-stage non-small cell lung cancer. The material sequenced was PBMCs, taken at follow-up. Written as DNA, the CDR3 is TGTGCCAGTAGTATAGATCGGCGTCTTAGCAATCAGCCCCAGCATTTT. It translates to CASSIDRRLSNQPQHF.